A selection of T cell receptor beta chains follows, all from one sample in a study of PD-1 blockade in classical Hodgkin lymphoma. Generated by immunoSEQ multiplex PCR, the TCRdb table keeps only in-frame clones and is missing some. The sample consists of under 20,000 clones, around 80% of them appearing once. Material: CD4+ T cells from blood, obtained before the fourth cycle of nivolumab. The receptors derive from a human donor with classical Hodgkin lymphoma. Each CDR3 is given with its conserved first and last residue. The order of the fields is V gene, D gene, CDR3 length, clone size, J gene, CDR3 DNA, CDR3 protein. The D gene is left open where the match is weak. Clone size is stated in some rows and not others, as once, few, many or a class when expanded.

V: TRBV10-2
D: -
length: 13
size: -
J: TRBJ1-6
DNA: TGCGCCAGCAGTGAGTCGGGGAATTCACCCCTCCACTTT
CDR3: CASSESGNSPLHF

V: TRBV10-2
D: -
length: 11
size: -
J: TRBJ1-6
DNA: TGCGCCAGCAGCGGACAAGCCGGCCTCCACTTT
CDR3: CASSGQAGLHF

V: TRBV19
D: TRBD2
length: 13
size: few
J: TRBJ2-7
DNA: TGTGCCAGTAGTATAAGGGGACTAGACGAGCAGTACTTC
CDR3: CASSIRGLDEQYF

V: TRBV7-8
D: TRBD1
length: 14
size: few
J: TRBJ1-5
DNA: TGTGCCAGCAGCCCGGGACAGGGGTATCAGCCCCAGCATTTT
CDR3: CASSPGQGYQPQHF

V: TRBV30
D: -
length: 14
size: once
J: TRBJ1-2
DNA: TGTGCCTGGAGTGTACATGTAGGGGGCTATGGCTACACCTTC
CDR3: CAWSVHVGGYGYTF

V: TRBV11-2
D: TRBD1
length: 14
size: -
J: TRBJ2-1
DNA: TGTGCCAGCAGCGCCGGGACAGGGGTCTATGAGCAGTTCTTC
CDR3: CASSAGTGVYEQFF

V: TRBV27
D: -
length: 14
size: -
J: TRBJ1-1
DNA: TGTGCCAGCAGCTCGGGACATATGAACACTGAAGCTTTCTTT
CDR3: CASSSGHMNTEAFF

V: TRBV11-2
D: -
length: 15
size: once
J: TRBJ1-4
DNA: TGTGCCAGCAGCTTAGTGGCGGGGTTCGGTGAAAAACTGTTTTTT
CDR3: CASSLVAGFGEKLFF

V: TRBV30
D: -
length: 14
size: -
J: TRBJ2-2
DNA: TGTGCCTGGAGAAAGAGGCCTAACACCGGGGAGCTGTTTTTT
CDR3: CAWRKRPNTGELFF

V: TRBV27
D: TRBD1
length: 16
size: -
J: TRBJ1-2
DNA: TGTGCCAGCAGTTCCCCGGGGACAGTCGCTAACTATGGCTACACCTTC
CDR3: CASSSPGTVANYGYTF

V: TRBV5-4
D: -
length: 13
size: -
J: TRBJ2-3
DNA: TGTGCCAGCAGCCCTTGGAGCACAGATACGCAGTATTTT
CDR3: CASSPWSTDTQYF

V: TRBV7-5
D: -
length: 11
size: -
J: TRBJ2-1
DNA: TGTGCCTTCGCCCGGCGGGATGAGCAGTTCTTC
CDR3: CAFARRDEQFF

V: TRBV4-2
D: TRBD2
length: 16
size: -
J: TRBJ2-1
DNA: TGTGCCAGCAGCCAAGCTAGCGGGGGGTTCGAGGATGAGCAGTTCTTC
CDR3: CASSQASGGFEDEQFF

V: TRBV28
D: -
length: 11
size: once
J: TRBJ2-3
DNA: TGTGCCAGCAGTTTTGCAGATACGCAGTATTTT
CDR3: CASSFADTQYF

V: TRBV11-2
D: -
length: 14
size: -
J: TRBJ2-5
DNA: TGTGCCAGCAGCCGTGGAGGGCAGCAAGAGACCCAGTACTTC
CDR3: CASSRGGQQETQYF

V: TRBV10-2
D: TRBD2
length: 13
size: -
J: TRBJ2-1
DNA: TGCGCCAGCAGTGCGACTAGCTCCAATGAGCAGTTCTTC
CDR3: CASSATSSNEQFF

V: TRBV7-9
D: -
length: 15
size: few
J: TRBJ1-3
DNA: TGTGCCAGCAGCTCAGGGGTAGGCTCTGGAAACACCATATATTTT
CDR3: CASSSGVGSGNTIYF

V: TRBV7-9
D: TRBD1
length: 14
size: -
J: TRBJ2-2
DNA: TGTGCCAGCAGCTTGAACCACAGGGGCGGGGAGCTGTTTTTT
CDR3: CASSLNHRGGELFF

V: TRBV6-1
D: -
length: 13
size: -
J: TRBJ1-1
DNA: TGTGCCAGCAGTTTAGGCGGGGGCACTGAAGCTTTCTTT
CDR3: CASSLGGGTEAFF

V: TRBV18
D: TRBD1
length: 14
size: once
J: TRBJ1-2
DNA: TGTGCCAGCTCACGAACCGGGACAGGGGATGGCTACACCTTC
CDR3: CASSRTGTGDGYTF

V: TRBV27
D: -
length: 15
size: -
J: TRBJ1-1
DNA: TGTGCCAGCAGCCATAACCGGGCACTGAACACTGAAGCTTTCTTT
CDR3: CASSHNRALNTEAFF

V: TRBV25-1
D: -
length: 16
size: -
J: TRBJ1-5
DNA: TGTGCCAGCAGTGAATTGGGGGGGGATAGCAATCAGCCCCAGCATTTT
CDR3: CASSELGGDSNQPQHF

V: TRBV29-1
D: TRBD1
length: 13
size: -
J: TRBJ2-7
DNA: TGCAGCGTTGAAATCCGACAGGGAAACGAGCAGTACTTC
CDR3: CSVEIRQGNEQYF

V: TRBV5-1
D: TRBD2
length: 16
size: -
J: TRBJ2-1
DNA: TGCGCCAGCAGCTTGGAGCTAGCGGGGATGTACAATGAGCAGTTCTTC
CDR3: CASSLELAGMYNEQFF

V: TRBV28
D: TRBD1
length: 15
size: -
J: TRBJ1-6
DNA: TGTGCCAGCAGTTTTTGGACAGGGGTCAGTTCACCCCTCCACTTT
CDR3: CASSFWTGVSSPLHF

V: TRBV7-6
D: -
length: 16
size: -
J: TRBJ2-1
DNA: TGTGCCAGCAGCTTAGACCAAGTGGGTAGGGACAATGAGCAGTTCTTC
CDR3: CASSLDQVGRDNEQFF

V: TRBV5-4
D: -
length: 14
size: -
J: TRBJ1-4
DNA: TGTGCCAGCAGCTCAGGGTCAACTAATGAAAAACTGTTTTTT
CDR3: CASSSGSTNEKLFF

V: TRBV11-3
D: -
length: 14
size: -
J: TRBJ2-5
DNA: TGTGCCAGCCATTCGAGACAACAGCGGACCACCCAGTACTTC
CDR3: CASHSRQQRTTQYF

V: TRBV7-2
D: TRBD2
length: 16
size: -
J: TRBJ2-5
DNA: TGTGCCAGCAGCTTATCGTCAGCGGGGACCCAAGAGACCCAGTACTTC
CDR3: CASSLSSAGTQETQYF

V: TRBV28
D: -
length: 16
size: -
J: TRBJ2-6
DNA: TGTGCCATCAACGTCGGGGGCATCTCTGGGGCCAACGTCCTGACTTTC
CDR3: CAINVGGISGANVLTF

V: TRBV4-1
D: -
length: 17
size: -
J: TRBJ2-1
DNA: TGCGCCAGCAGCCAAGTCCCCCCCGGGCCTTCCTACAATGAGCAGTTCTTC
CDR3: CASSQVPPGPSYNEQFF

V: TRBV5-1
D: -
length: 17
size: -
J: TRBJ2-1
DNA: TGCGCCAGCAGCTTGGTGCCAGGTAGTGTGAGGTCGGATGAGCAGTTCTTC
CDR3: CASSLVPGSVRSDEQFF

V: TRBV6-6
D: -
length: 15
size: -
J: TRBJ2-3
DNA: TGTGCCACCCTCCGAAGGGTTTTCGGCACAGATACGCAGTATTTT
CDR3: CATLRRVFGTDTQYF